This T cell receptor beta chain comes out of a study of monozygotic twins with inflammatory bowel disease. A 6-nucleotide sample barcode was carried by the UMIs, which template switching added. TCRdb reworked the 5' RACE reads into one entry per CDR3 protein, no DNA. The sample table sets out about 160,000 distinct CDR3 sequences. CDR3 length equals 15 residues. The germline gives CDR1 SGHRS, CDR2 YFSETQ. The V call is TRBV5-1, the J call TRBJ2-7; TCRdb reports TRBD1, a call that lacks DNA to check it against. The sequence was collected from a human donor with ulcerative colitis or Crohn's disease, or a healthy co-twin of an affected twin (not recorded which). The specimen was blood. CDR3 loop: CASSLDPGEFYEQYF.